This TCR beta chain was found in a study of breast tumors, draining lymph nodes, adjacent tissues listed by TCRdb under 2016. For context, the study as a whole: The study compared TCR beta repertoires across tumor, adjacent nontumor tissue and axillary lymph nodes from breast cancer patients. The study aimed to assess the relationships and possible T-cell exchange between tumor, surrounding tissue and draining lymph node repertoires in human breast cancer. Study-wide findings and limitations: Tumor T-cell repertoires showed less diversity than lymph node repertoires and more diversity than nontumor tissue repertoires, and tumor T-cell repertoires showed preferential V and J gene usage. The study presented the conclusion that tumor T cells originate in lymph nodes as consistent with a hypothesis, not as something directly demonstrated. A scenario in which most tumor T cells derive from the lymph node and then expand within tumor tissue was judged to be consistent with the data. Tumor and nontumor tissue repertoires were significantly more similar in luminal-like than in basal-like breast cancer.

This clonotype has at least ten counts. It lacks a known antigen. There are no base qualities to consult, and no much larger clone falls within one base. Lymph node samples came from the axillary draining lymph nodes of breast cancer patients. The run used an Illumina HiSeq 2000. TCR beta chain libraries were generated by multiplex PCR amplification. The amplified TCR beta chain products were analyzed by high-throughput sequencing. The public reads were run again by TCRdb, first through fastp at Q25 and then through MiXCR, and only productive beta chains were kept. CDR3 protein duplicates are merged, each entry listing the most common genes and DNA. This sample lists about 110,000 distinct CDR3 sequences; about 31% were detected once. The ten largest clones take up 5.5% to 6% of the sample. This receptor was taken from a female donor with breast cancer. Some clones in this sample may be carry-over from other donors' samples. Sequencing was done on a sample of axillary lymph node tissue.

The nucleotide sequence reads TGTGCCAGCAGCGGTATGACACAAGGAATTGTTGCTGGCTATGGCTACACCTTC. It is translated as CASSGMTQGIVAGYGYTF. Rearrangement joined TRBV9 to TRBJ1-2; the D gene lacks a confident call. Including the terminal cysteine and phenylalanine, the CDR3 comprises 18 residues. Only CDR3 DNA remains: 54 bases, in frame from the first base. Trimming removed 3 bases from V and 4 bases from J, leaving 25 bases between the germline ends. CDR1 SGDLS and CDR2 YYNGEE are derived from the germline V gene.